This T cell receptor beta chain is drawn from a study of OX40 agonist ivuxolimab in advanced cancers. In terms of the full investigation: Ivuxolimab was a fully human IgG2 agonistic monoclonal antibody targeting the costimulatory receptor OX40 (CD134). In the dose-escalation cohort, 70% to 85% of patients were male, and the mean age was around 65 years with a range of roughly 23 to 79. Among the roughly 50 dose-escalation patients, approximately 20 had hepatocellular carcinoma, about 15 melanoma, 9 renal cell carcinoma and 9 head and neck cancer. Partial responses occurred in three dose-escalation patients, of whom one had hepatocellular carcinoma and two had cutaneous melanoma. Intravenous ivuxolimab was administered to patients every 2 weeks at six dose levels: 0.01, 0.1, 0.3, 1.5, 3 and 10 mg/kg. The point of sequencing TCRbeta in the periphery was to test whether ivuxolimab changed TCR sequence diversity and drove clonal T-cell expansion. Prior anti-PD-1, anti-PD-L1 or anti-CTLA-4 therapy was permitted, and 30% to 45% of dose-escalation patients had received checkpoint inhibitors. The monotherapy dose-escalation portion (N ≈ 56 patients) of the phase I ivuxolimab trial is reported in the paper.

The germline V gene sets CDR1 to SGHVS and CDR2 to FQNEAQ. Trimming takes 1 base from V and 0 bases from J, and the germline ends sit 6 bases apart. The CDR3 goes from the cysteine to the phenylalanine over 14 residues. The sequence is cut down to CDR3 DNA, 42 bases in frame from base 1. The trial excluded patients who had a history of autoimmune disease or who were on systemic immunosuppression. In every dose cohort, peripheral blood was drawn for TCR sequencing at baseline, cycle 4 day 1, and cycle 7 day 1. The samples were drawn from a first-in-human, open-label, multicenter phase I dose-escalation trial of ivuxolimab. Adults with locally advanced or metastatic head and neck squamous cell, hepatocellular, melanoma or renal cell carcinoma were enrolled in the trial. Before TCR sequencing, CD4+ and CD8+ T cells were separately sorted from peripheral blood. Remarks on this clone: Its target antigen remains unknown. No base qualities exist here, and no much larger clone lies one base off it.

What the study reported, not specific to this receptor: The antigen specificity of the clonally expanded peripheral T cells was not determined. After ivuxolimab, more expanded clones were found on average in CD8+ T cells than in CD4+ T cells. In partial responders in the 0.1-3.0 mg/kg groups, normalized peripheral clonal expansion was found to be among the lowest, especially among CD8+ T cells. At doses of 0.1 to 3.0 mg/kg, clonal expansion of both CD4+ and CD8+ T cells in blood was seen between baseline and week 6. Low levels of normalized T-cell clonal expansion were also seen in some patients who did not respond.

Genomic DNA was isolated from the sorted cells so that the TCRbeta CDR3 region could be sequenced. The immunoSEQ Assay was used to sequence the TCRbeta CDR3 regions. Sourced from immuneACCESS, this table was stored by TCRdb with only in-frame sequences that have V and J called. A share of the clones is absent; for the studies checked, an unresolved V gene accounts for under half, and the remainder has no known explanation. In this sample the table shows tens of thousands of clones, about 95% of which occur a single time. The ten largest make up approximately 9.9% of the sample. The sample consisted of CD4+ or CD8+ T cells sorted from blood, taken in a trial of the OX40 agonist ivuxolimab. The TCR was taken from an adult with an advanced solid tumor such as melanoma, head and neck, liver or kidney cancer. The V gene is TRBV7-8 and the J gene is TRBJ1-2, with an unclear D gene assignment. The DNA sequence follows: TGTGCCAGCAGCTTAGTCAGCGCTAACTATGGCTACACCTTC. It codes for CASSLVSANYGYTF.